The 18 T cell receptor beta chains below come from one sample, sequenced in a study of blood T cells in healthy people across ages. The use of a sample-barcoded 5' primer and a J-beta primer mix characterized a second PCR of 7 to 11 cycles. TCRdb re-derived calls from the 5' RACE reads in MiXCR, one entry per CDR3 protein. The data show roughly 1,000,000 distinct CDR3 sequences, around 27% seen once. These data were also reused for a study on T cells of mothers and their children.

Input material: blood. All receptors come from a girl aged 2-15 years in good health.

This rearrangement joins TRBV2 to TRBJ1-4; perhaps TRBD1 as D (6 bases). There are 16 residues in the CDR3. Germline lookup yields CDR1 SNHLY and CDR2 FYNNEI. Trimming took 0 bases from V and 6 from J, leaving 14 bases between them. The CDR3, as DNA: TGTGCCAGCAGTGAAGCGCTTCAACAGGGCCATGAAAAACTGTTTTTT. It encodes CASSEALQQGHEKLFF. The entire variable domain, with the rest obtained from reference TRBV2 and TRBJ1-4, is as follows: EPEVTQTPSHQVTQMGQEVILRCVPISNHLYFYWYRQILGQKVEFLVSFYNNEISEKSEIFDDQFSVERPDGSNFTLKIRSTKLEDSAMYFCASSEALQQGHEKLFFGSGTQLSVL.

The V and J genes are TRBV28 and TRBJ2-1; D call uncertain. There are 15 residues in the CDR3. Trimming left V 6 bases short and J 0 bases short, with 12 bases between. The V gene's germline CDR1 is MDHEN and CDR2 SYDVKM. This CDR3 is CASRTQTLSYNEQFF. Written as DNA, the CDR3 is TGTGCCAGCAGGACGCAAACCCTCTCCTACAATGAGCAGTTCTTC. Together with reference TRBV28 and TRBJ2-1, the CDR3 gives the full variable domain: DVKVTQSSRYLVKRTGEKVFLECVQDMDHENMFWYRQDPGLGLRLIYFSYDVKMKEKGDIPEGYSVSREKKERFSLILESASTNQTSMYLCASRTQTLSYNEQFFGPGTRLTVL.

This clonotype was detected a few times. One end of the junction is discordant with germline, which a read error may explain. The gene calls are TRBV29-1 and TRBJ1-1; 7 bases map to TRBD1. The germline gives CDR1 SQVTM, CDR2 ANQGSEA. The CDR3 is 12 amino acids. The CDR3 spells CSAEQGNPEAFF. The DNA of the CDR3 is TGCAGCGCTGAACAGGGGAATCCTGAAGCTTTCTTT. Full variable domain (outside the CDR3, taken from reference TRBV29-1 and TRBJ1-1): SAVISQKPSRDICQRGTSLTIQCQVDSQVTMMFWYRQQPGQSLTLIATANQGSEATYESGFVIDKFPISRPNLTFSTLTVSNMSPEDSSIYLCSAEQGNPEAFFGQGTRLTVV.

This rearrangement joins TRBV20-1 to TRBJ2-7; D possibly corresponds to TRBD2 (5 bases). From germline, CDR1 is DFQATT and CDR2 SNEGSKA (reference sequence). The V gene lost 8 bases and the J gene lost 0 bases, with 14 bases spanning the gap. CDR3 length: 13 amino acids. The CDR3 DNA sequence: TGCAGTACCCGATCAGCGGCCTCCTACGAGCAGTACTTC. Its protein is CSTRSAASYEQYF.

This clonotype was recorded a few times. V and J are TRBV28 and TRBJ1-2; possible D gene TRBD1, 5 bases. CDR3 length: 15 residues. The V end was cut by 4 bases, the J end by 0 bases, with 12 bases between. Germline loops: CDR1 MDHEN, CDR2 SYDVKM. The CDR3 sequence is CASSWQGSANYGYTF. CDR3 nucleotides: TGTGCCAGCAGTTGGCAGGGTTCGGCTAACTATGGCTACACCTTC.

This rearrangement joins TRBV20-1 to TRBJ2-2; maybe TRBD2 (6 bases). Trimming left V 5 bases short and J 5 bases short, with 12 bases between. From germline, CDR1 is DFQATT and CDR2 SNEGSKA (reference sequence). The CDR3 is 13 residues long. CDR3 residues: CSAFSSGTGELFF. CDR3 coding DNA: TGCAGTGCTTTTAGTAGCGGAACCGGGGAGCTGTTTTTT.

This clonotype was recorded a few times. The J gene is TRBJ1-2, the V gene TRBV5-1; TRBD1 aligns across 8 bases. Trimming cost V 5 bases and J 6 bases; bases outside gene matches: 6. CDR3 length equals 13 residues. The germline gives CDR1 SGHRS, CDR2 YFSETQ. The chain's CDR3 is CASRETGENGYTF. The CDR3 coding sequence is TGCGCCAGCAGGGAGACAGGGGAAAATGGCTACACCTTC. The full variable domain, its missing parts supplied by reference TRBV5-1 and TRBJ1-2, is KAGVTQTPRYLIKTRGQQVTLSCSPISGHRSVSWYQQTPGQGLQFLFEYFSETQRNKGNFPGRFSGRQFSNSRSEMNVSTLELGDSALYLCASRETGENGYTFGSGTRLTVV.

This clonotype has just a few counts. The chain couples TRBV6-1 to TRBJ2-6; tentatively, D is TRBD2 (7 bases). The CDR3 extends over 19 amino acids. Germline assignment: CDR1 MNHNS and CDR2 SASEGT. V was pared by 4 bases and J by 2 bases, with 21 bases between. CDR3 sequence reads: CASSARWGGAIAGANVLTF. The CDR3 region has the DNA TGTGCCAGCAGTGCTCGTTGGGGGGGCGCGATCGCTGGGGCCAACGTCCTGACTTTC.

This clonotype was detected a few times. The chain employs TRBV15 and TRBJ2-3, with 14 nucleotides matching TRBD2. V lost 11 bases and J lost 8; bases outside the gene matches: 9. This CDR3 comprises 14 residues. The germline V gene encodes CDR1 LNHNV and CDR2 YYDKDF (reference sequence). Here the CDR3 reads CAADPGLAGATQYF. CDR3 nucleotides: TGTGCCGCCGACCCGGGACTAGCGGGAGCTACGCAGTATTTT.

This clonotype turned up a few times. The V gene is TRBV5-1, the J gene TRBJ1-4; 7 bases match TRBD1. Per the germline V gene, CDR1 is SGHRS and CDR2 is YFSETQ. V lost 4 bases, J lost 6 bases, and 9 bases stayed unmatched. The CDR3 has 15 residues. The CDR3 loop is CASSIGDRDHEKLFF. The CDR3 nucleotides read TGCGCCAGCAGCATTGGAGACAGGGATCATGAAAAACTGTTTTTT.

The chain is built from TRBV4-3 and TRBJ2-1; D remains ambiguous. The CDR3 consists of 14 residues. The germline V and J ends were trimmed by 0 bases and 8 bases, with 11 bases remaining between them. Germline V lookup: CDR1 LGHNA, CDR2 YSLEER. CDR3 sequence (DNA): TGCGCCAGCAGCCAAGACTCGGGCTTGGATGAGCAGTTCTTC. Residues: CASSQDSGLDEQFF.

This chain uses TRBV29-1 with TRBJ2-5; a possible D gene is TRBD1 (5 bases). The J call is in doubt because the DNA end fits TRBJ2-1 better. The CDR3 sequence is 15 residues long. Germline V gene data show CDR1 as SQVTM and CDR2 as ANQGSEA. CDR3: CSVTGSLTVYNEQFF. The CDR3 nucleotides are TGCAGCGTTACAGGTTCCTTGACAGTCTACAATGAGCAGTTCTTC.

The chain combines TRBV18 with TRBJ1-5; TRBD1 is a possible D gene (6 bases). The germline CDR1 and CDR2 sequences are KGHSH and LQKENI. The CDR3 runs to 14 residues. Trimming shortened V by 4 bases and J by 7 bases, and 14 bases separated the two germline ends. CDR3 sequence: CASSQLSGVQPQHF. CDR3 DNA: TGTGCCAGCTCACAACTCTCAGGGGTCCAGCCCCAGCATTTT.

The chain couples TRBV29-1 to TRBJ2-5, with 8 bases lining up with TRBD2. CDR3 length: 15 residues. Germline V gene sequence: CDR1 SQVTM, CDR2 ANQGSEA. V was clipped by 4 bases and J by 0 bases; unmatched bases: 7. In DNA form, the CDR3 reads TGCAGCGTTGCCCTACTAGCGGCGTACCAAGAGACCCAGTACTTC. This encodes CSVALLAAYQETQYF.

This clonotype was seen a few times. The chain combines TRBV5-1 with TRBJ2-5, with 8 bases matching TRBD1. Germline CDR1 SGHRS, CDR2 YFSETQ. This CDR3 has 15 residues. Trimming took 0 bases from V and 5 from J; bases not matched to a gene: 6. The CDR3 nucleotides read TGCGCCAGCAGCTTGGACCCGGGACAGGTGGAGACCCAGTACTTC. This codes for CASSLDPGQVETQYF.

CDR3 region: CASSLVGQLYTF. The CDR3 DNA reads TGCGCCAGCAGCTTGGTGGGGCAACTCTACACCTTC. The J gene is TRBJ1-2, the V gene TRBV5-1; tentative D call: TRBD1 (5 bases). The CDR3 length is 12 residues. Germline lookup yields CDR1 SGHRS and CDR2 YFSETQ. V was clipped by 0 bases and J by 10 bases, with 10 bases between them. The variable domain in full, completed from reference TRBV5-1 and TRBJ1-2, reads KAGVTQTPRYLIKTRGQQVTLSCSPISGHRSVSWYQQTPGQGLQFLFEYFSETQRNKGNFPGRFSGRQFSNSRSEMNVSTLELGDSALYLCASSLVGQLYTFGSGTRLTVV.

V gene TRBV5-1 combines with J gene TRBJ2-5; 10 nucleotides match TRBD1. The tail of the sequence fits TRBJ2-7 better, so the J call may be wrong. Per the germline V gene, CDR1 is SGHRS and CDR2 is YFSETQ. The CDR3 is 17 residues long. CDR3 in DNA: TGCGCCAGCAGCCCCGGGACAGGGGCACCAAACTCCTACGAGCAGTACTTC. Translation: CASSPGTGAPNSYEQYF.

The chain is built from TRBV7-2 and TRBJ1-2; D is perhaps TRBD1 (6 bases). This CDR3 contains 16 residues. Trimming removed 4 bases at V and 0 bases at J, with 15 bases between. Germline loops: CDR1 SGHTA, CDR2 FQGNSA. DNA of the CDR3: TGTGCCAGCAGCTACTCCCCCGGGGGCACTAACTATGGCTACACCTTC. The encoded protein is CASSYSPGGTNYGYTF.